These 24 T cell receptor beta chains were all obtained from the same sample, sequenced in a study of T-cell memory formation after mild COVID-19 (dated by TCRdb to the early 2020s). Library generation was performed with 5' RACE. TCRdb shows the sequencer as Illumina NovaSeq 6000. TCRdb handled the public reads itself, with Q25 trimming in fastp and clone calling in MiXCR, and kept productive beta chains. Entries are consolidated by CDR3 protein sequence, retaining the most common genes and DNA. This sample has about 110,000 distinct CDR3 sequences in its table, and over 10% of those were observed once. The leading ten clones occupy 25% to 35% of the sample. Sequenced material: PBMCs or a T cell subset sorted from them (not recorded which). These receptors originate from an adult woman who had mild COVID-19 (a few samples of this study predate the infection). The sample titles of this study are shuffled in the database, so cell type and time point are left out; the donor was told from shared clones.

This clonotype was seen only a few times. V gene TRBV13 combines with J gene TRBJ2-3; no reliable D call. Deletions cut 5 bases from V and 10 bases from J, with 10 bases between. Germline CDR1 and CDR2: PRHDT and FYEKMQ (reference sequence). CDR3 length: 11 amino acids. The CDR3 region is CASSTLAPQYF. CDR3 bases: TGTGCCAGCAGCACCCTGGCGCCGCAGTATTTT.

In this sample, this clonotype turned up a few times. The V gene is TRBV6-2 or TRBV6-3, the J gene TRBJ2-3, with 16 bases matching TRBD2. Losses at the gene ends were 6 bases for V and 0 bases for J; bases not matched to a gene: 9. Germline V lookup: CDR1 MNHEY, CDR2 SVGEGT. The CDR3 contains 19 residues. CDR3 nucleotides: TGTGCCAGCAGCCTACCGGGACTAGCGGGGGGGCCAAGCACAGATACGCAGTATTTT. Its translation is CASSLPGLAGGPSTDTQYF.

This clonotype was recorded many times. This chain joins TRBV20-1 and TRBJ2-7; TRBD1 agrees at 7 bases. The CDR3 extends over 14 amino acids. The V and J ends lost 6 bases and 4 bases, in that order; junction bases with no gene match: 12. Germline assignment: CDR1 DFQATT and CDR2 SNEGSKA (reference sequence). CDR3 loop: CSATDRSGIYEQYF. The CDR3 DNA reads TGCAGTGCAACGGACAGGTCCGGGATATACGAGCAGTACTTC.

This clonotype has only a few counts. The chain uses TRBV6-2 or TRBV6-3 and TRBJ1-3; no firm D call. Trimming pared 0 bases from V and 2 bases from J, leaving 8 bases between. Per germline, CDR1 MNHEY and CDR2 SVGEGT. CDR3 size: 15 residues. CDR3 sequence reads: CASSYSVRTGNTIYF. Here the CDR3 DNA reads TGTGCCAGCAGTTACTCAGTCCGGACTGGAAACACCATATATTTT.

The gene calls are TRBV11-2 and TRBJ2-7; 8 bases line up with TRBD2. V shed 3 bases, J shed 6 bases, and the junction held 7 bases outside the gene matches. The CDR3 sequence is 14 residues long. Germline V gives CDR1 SGHAT, CDR2 FQNNGV. The DNA for the CDR3 is TGTGCCAGCAGCTTCTCGGGAGGGACCTCCGAGCAGTACTTC. It codes for CASSFSGGTSEQYF. Supplemented by reference TRBV11-2 and TRBJ2-7, the full variable domain reads EAGVAQSPRYKIIEKRQSVAFWCNPISGHATLYWYQQILGQGPKLLIQFQNNGVVDDSQLPKDRFSAERLKGVDSTLKIQPAKLEDSAVYLCASSFSGGTSEQYFGPGTRLTVT.

J is TRBJ1-2 and V is TRBV11-2, with 12 bases that match TRBD1. CDR3 length: 17 amino acids. With 9 bases clipped from V and 4 bases from J, the junction kept 15 bases outside the gene matches. Germline CDR1 and CDR2: SGHAT and FQNNGV. The CDR3 DNA reads TGTGCCAGAAGCCCGGGGACAGGGGGCGCGTTTAGCTATGGCTACACCTTC. Translation: CARSPGTGGAFSYGYTF.

This chain links TRBV12-3 or TRBV12-4 with TRBJ1-1; 8 positions agree with TRBD1. J lost 3 bases, V lost 3 bases, and 9 bases had no gene match. The CDR3 is 16 amino acids. The CDR3, as DNA: TGTGCCAGCAGTTTCCCCATGACAGGGGAACACACTGAAGCTTTCTTT. Protein product: CASSFPMTGEHTEAFF.

The gene calls are TRBV27 and TRBJ2-3; D call uncertain. Germline CDR1 MNHEY, CDR2 SMNVEV (reference sequence). This CDR3 has 16 residues. V shed 2 bases and J shed 2 bases, with 14 bases lying between them. Here the CDR3 reads CASSLTPGRFTDTQYF. The CDR3 region has the DNA TGTGCCAGCAGTTTAACTCCCGGCAGGTTCACAGATACGCAGTATTTT.

J is TRBJ2-3 and V is TRBV6-4, with TRBD1 identical over 8 bases. Germline V gene data show CDR1 as MRHNA and CDR2 as SNTAGT. The length of the CDR3 is 14 residues. Germline trimming cut 6 bases from V and 3 bases from J; bases unmatched to any gene: 5. The CDR3 region is CASSEYRGTDTQYF. DNA of the CDR3: TGTGCCAGCAGCGAATACAGGGGGACAGATACGCAGTATTTT.

The chain is built from TRBV20-1 and TRBJ2-1; TRBD2 matches at 7 bases. V shed 6 bases and J 6 bases; nucleotides not matched to a gene: 8. The CDR3 sequence is 13 residues long. Germline CDR1 reads DFQATT; CDR2 reads SNEGSKA (reference sequence). CDR3 residues: CSAEGRELNEQFF. The CDR3 DNA sequence: TGCAGTGCCGAGGGGCGGGAGCTCAATGAGCAGTTCTTC.

This chain uses TRBV7-3 with TRBJ1-1; D not certain. Germline lookup yields CDR1 SGHTA and CDR2 FQGTGA. Deletions cut 2 bases from V and 4 bases from J, with 8 bases between. The CDR3 length is 13 residues. CDR3 in DNA: TGTGCCAGCAGCTTAGGACTAGGCACTGAAGCTTTCTTT. It translates to CASSLGLGTEAFF.

This clonotype is a singleton in its sample. The chain combines TRBV7-2 with TRBJ2-2, with D possibly being TRBD1 or TRBD2 (5 bases each). This CDR3 comprises 15 residues. V lost 5 bases, J lost 0 bases, and 10 bases lay in between. Germline CDR1 and CDR2: SGHTA and FQGNSA. The CDR3 loop reads CASSGWDANTGELFF. The CDR3 nucleotides are TGTGCCAGCAGCGGGTGGGACGCGAACACCGGGGAGCTGTTTTTT.

This clonotype was found a few times. V is TRBV29-1 and J is TRBJ1-2; 7 bases fit TRBD1. Per germline, CDR1 SQVTM and CDR2 ANQGSEA. After removal of 4 bases from V and 4 bases from J, the junction contained 6 bases not matched to a gene. There are 13 residues in the CDR3. The CDR3 loop is CSVVAGGFYGYTF. The CDR3 region has the DNA TGCAGCGTTGTGGCAGGGGGTTTCTATGGCTACACCTTC.

This clonotype was recorded at least ten times. The J gene is TRBJ2-5, the V gene TRBV4-3; no firm D call. The V gene's germline CDR1 is LGHNA and CDR2 YSLEER. The CDR3 loop spans 16 amino acids. The ends were cut back, 0 bases at V and 5 bases at J, with 16 bases in the middle. As DNA, the CDR3 is TGCGCCAGCAGCCAAGATCTTCCAGTGCTGGGGGAGACCCAGTACTTC. This sequence encodes CASSQDLPVLGETQYF.

This clonotype was observed a few times. V and J are TRBV20-1 and TRBJ1-2; a weak D match, TRBD1 (5 bases). Germline-derived CDR1 and CDR2 are DFQATT and SNEGSKA (reference sequence). The length of the CDR3 is 12 residues. V was trimmed by 4 bases and J by 6 bases, leaving 12 bases between them. DNA of the CDR3: TGCAGTGCTATTACAGGTCATCATGGCTACACCTTC. Protein product: CSAITGHHGYTF.

This clonotype was found a few times. The V call is TRBV12-3 or TRBV12-4, the J call TRBJ2-7, with D possibly matching TRBD2 (6 bases). The CDR3 contains 13 residues. V lost 3 bases and J 6 bases, leaving 12 bases between the germline ends. The chain's CDR3 is CASSLLEGGEQYF. CDR3 sequence (DNA): TGTGCCAGCAGTTTGTTAGAGGGAGGCGAGCAGTACTTC.

This clonotype was seen more than once but under ten times. This chain links TRBV7-8 with TRBJ2-5; D remains unclear. Trimming left V 3 bases short and J 7 bases short, with 15 bases between. Germline V gives CDR1 SGHVS, CDR2 FQNEAQ. The CDR3 is made up of 14 amino acids. In DNA form, the CDR3 reads TGTGCCAGCAGCTTGGCCGGCCTGTCTGGGACCCAGTACTTC. Its protein is CASSLAGLSGTQYF.

V and J are TRBV28 and TRBJ2-7; 10 positions agree with TRBD2. The CDR3 runs 20 residues. V lost 4 bases, J lost 7 bases, and 25 bases stayed unmatched. Germline CDR1 reads MDHEN; CDR2 reads SYDVKM. CDR3 sequence (DNA): TGTGCCAGCAGTTCCGAGGGACAGTTAGCGGGGGGTCCCATTCTGCAAGAGCAGTACTTC. As protein: CASSSEGQLAGGPILQEQYF.

The chain uses TRBV5-1 and TRBJ1-1; 12 bases align to TRBD1. Losses at the gene ends were 4 bases for V and 11 bases for J; bases not matched to a gene: 12. The CDR3 runs 15 residues. Per germline, CDR1 SGHRS and CDR2 YFSETQ. The CDR3 sequence is CASSPKRDRGLGAFF. In DNA, the CDR3 is TGCGCCAGCAGCCCCAAAAGGGACAGGGGGCTAGGGGCTTTCTTT.

About this clonotype: One end of the junction does not line up with germline, which may come from a read error. The J gene is TRBJ1-2, the V gene TRBV20-1; D unclear. Germline CDR1 is DFQATT and CDR2 is SNEGSKA (reference sequence). The CDR3 is made up of 9 amino acids. The CDR3 sequence is CSASILQHF. CDR3 nucleotides: TGCAGTGCTAGTATCCTCCAACACTTC.

The gene calls are TRBV20-1 and TRBJ2-1; no clear D. Germline lookup yields CDR1 DFQATT and CDR2 SNEGSKA (reference sequence). V gave up 0 bases and J gave up 8 bases, with 20 bases separating them. The CDR3 covers 16 residues. CDR3 loop: CSARDFSDPAVYEQFF. DNA for the CDR3: TGCAGTGCTAGAGATTTCTCGGACCCGGCCGTATATGAGCAGTTCTTC.

This clonotype has just a few counts. The V call is TRBV4-1, the J call TRBJ2-4; D is possibly TRBD2 (5 bases). V lost 4 bases and J 5 bases, leaving 12 bases between the germline ends. The CDR3 is 14 residues long. CDR1 and CDR2 (germline): MGHRA, YSYEKL. CDR3 nucleotide sequence: TGCGCCAGCAGCCCCTACAGCGGCGAAAACATTCAGTACTTC. Translation gives CASSPYSGENIQYF.

This clonotype was found once. The genes are TRBV4-2 and TRBJ2-7, with D uncertain. V was pared by 0 bases and J by 2 bases, with 5 bases between. Germline loops: CDR1 LGHNA, CDR2 YNFKEQ. This CDR3 is built from 13 residues. CDR3 coding DNA: TGTGCCAGCAGCCAAGATGTTCCCTACGAGCAGTACTTC. It encodes CASSQDVPYEQYF.

The chain joins TRBV29-1 to TRBJ2-2; 9 bases are a match to TRBD1. Unmatched junction bases numbered 8, after V lost 5 bases and J lost 4 bases. CDR3 size: 15 residues. The germline V gene has CDR1 SQVTM and CDR2 ANQGSEA. The chain's CDR3 is CSVHSGTGSTGELFF. Written as DNA, the CDR3 is TGCAGCGTTCACTCCGGGACAGGGAGCACCGGGGAGCTGTTTTTT.